This T cell receptor (beta chain) was documented in a study of blood T cell repertoires in COVID-19. Study information: Specimens from acute and convalescent COVID-19 originated in the United States, Italy and Spain. In each case, the material was cDNA or gDNA derived from T cells, B-cell-depleted T cells, or PBMCs.

Authors' methods: Amplification from reference gene primers served as the basis for estimated nucleated cell counts. Only in-frame clones appear in the TCRdb table, and some are missing; sequencing was by immunoSEQ multiplex PCR. That table furnishes V, J and clone size, whereas the DNA furnished D and trimming. The sample comprises about 150,000 clones, roughly four fifths of which are singletons, and over 25% rests with the top ten. This clonotype was sampled from a woman aged 55-70 years with acute or convalescent COVID-19. Sequenced material: peripheral blood.

The CDR3, as DNA: TGCGCCAGCAGCCGACAGGGGGCGCGGAACACCGGGGAGCTGTTTTTT. The encoded protein is CASSRQGARNTGELFF. This chain joins TRBV5-1 and TRBJ2-2; the match to TRBD1 covers 10 bases. V was pared by 4 bases and J by 1 base, with 4 bases of the junction left unmatched. From germline, CDR1 is SGHRS and CDR2 YFSETQ. This CDR3 spans 16 amino acids.